These 16 T cell receptor beta chains were sequenced from one sample in a study of blood T cell repertoires in COVID-19. Using immunoSEQ multiplex PCR, the repertoire was profiled, and TCRdb retains in-frame clones only, with some absent. The top ten hold under 5.5% of the sample, which has 50,000 to 75,000 clones, about 91% seen once. The sample was peripheral blood. These TCRs come from a man aged 45-65 years with active COVID-19.

The V gene is TRBV15, the J gene TRBJ2-5; possible D gene TRBD1, 5 bases. Looked up from germline, CDR1 is LNHNV and CDR2 is YYDKDF (reference sequence). V gave up 0 bases and J gave up 2 bases, with 10 bases separating them. The CDR3 length is 15 residues. CDR3 sequence (DNA): TGTGCCACCAGCAGAGATCAAGGGGCGCAAGAGACCCAGTACTTC. Its translation is CATSRDQGAQETQYF.

V and J are TRBV7-9 and TRBJ2-1; 11 bases agree with TRBD2. The germline V gene has CDR1 SEHNR and CDR2 FQNEAQ (reference sequence). This CDR3 is built from 16 residues. V lost 4 bases, J lost 5 bases, and 7 bases stayed unmatched. The DNA for the CDR3 is TGTGCCAGCAGCTCTAAACTAGCGGGAGTAGACAATGAGCAGTTCTTC. This codes for CASSSKLAGVDNEQFF.

V is TRBV19 and J is TRBJ2-3, with D possibly TRBD1 on 5 matching bases. Looked up from germline, CDR1 is LNHDA and CDR2 is SQIVND (reference sequence). The CDR3 length is 14 residues. V was clipped by 6 bases and J by 3 bases, with 13 bases between them. This CDR3 is CASRDSRATDTQYF. CDR3 DNA sequence: TGTGCCAGTAGAGACAGTCGAGCAACAGATACGCAGTATTTT.

The chain employs TRBV3-1 (or the pseudogene TRBV3-2) and TRBJ2-7; TRBD1 is a possible D gene (5 bases). Germline CDR1 is LGHDT and CDR2 is YNNKEL (reference sequence). Trimming stripped 0 bases from V and 2 bases from J, with 8 bases between. This CDR3 has 14 residues. In DNA form, the CDR3 reads TGTGCCAGCAGCCAAGATACAGGAACCTACGAGCAGTACTTC. This encodes CASSQDTGTYEQYF.

The rearrangement joins TRBV2 to TRBJ2-3, with TRBD1 matching over 7 bases. Unmatched junction bases numbered 5, after V lost 7 bases and J lost 1 base. CDR1 and CDR2 (germline): SNHLY, FYNNEI. The CDR3 totals 14 residues. Here the CDR3 DNA reads TGTGCCAGCACCGAGGGACAGCGCACAGATACGCAGTATTTT. Its translation is CASTEGQRTDTQYF. Full variable domain (missing parts from reference TRBV2 and TRBJ2-3): EPEVTQTPSHQVTQMGQEVILRCVPISNHLYFYWYRQILGQKVEFLVSFYNNEISEKSEIFDDQFSVERPDGSNFTLKIRSTKLEDSAMYFCASTEGQRTDTQYFGPGTRLTVL.

This clone is termed medium-sized. V gene TRBV7-2 combines with J gene TRBJ2-2; 7 nucleotides agree with TRBD2. Per germline, CDR1 SGHTA and CDR2 FQGNSA. J lost 13 bases, V lost 4 bases, and 9 bases had no gene match. There are 13 residues in the CDR3. CDR3 sequence reads: CASSSTGREGLFF. Written as DNA, the CDR3 is TGTGCCAGCAGCTCCACTGGCAGGGAGGGGCTGTTTTTT.

V gene TRBV4-3 combines with J gene TRBJ1-2, with TRBD1 as a possible D gene (5 bases). CDR1 LGHNA and CDR2 YSLEER come from the germline V gene. V lost 0 bases to trimming and J lost 0 bases, with 14 bases between them. There are 17 residues in the CDR3. In nucleotides, the CDR3 is TGCGCCAGCAGCCAAGAGGGCTGGCGGGGGGCTAACTATGGCTACACCTTC. Its translation is CASSQEGWRGANYGYTF.

The chain's CDR3 is CASSPTSGASYNEQFF. The CDR3 DNA reads TGTGCCAGCAGCCCGACTAGCGGGGCCTCCTACAATGAGCAGTTCTTC. The rearrangement uses TRBV11-3 and TRBJ2-1, with TRBD2 matching 11 bases. The CDR3 extends over 16 amino acids. Germline assignment: CDR1 SGHNT and CDR2 YENEEA. V shed 5 bases and J 0 bases; nucleotides not matched to a gene: 3.

The chain has TRBV12-5 and TRBJ2-4; 9 positions match TRBD1. Looked up from germline, CDR1 is LGHNT and CDR2 is FRNRAP. CDR3 length: 15 residues. The V segment lost 6 bases and the J segment 3 bases; nucleotides outside the gene matches: 6. In DNA form, the CDR3 reads TGTGCTAGTGGACCGGGACAGGGTAGCAAAAACATTCAGTACTTC. It codes for CASGPGQGSKNIQYF.

The rearrangement uses TRBV5-4 and TRBJ1-6, with D tentatively TRBD1 (5 bases). This CDR3 is 17 amino acids long. Germline loops: CDR1 SGHNT, CDR2 YYREEE (reference sequence). Trimming stripped 0 bases from V and 0 bases from J, with 10 bases between. The CDR3 DNA reads TGTGCCAGCAGCTTGGCCGGGGGGGGCTCCTATAATTCACCCCTCCACTTT. Amino acids: CASSLAGGGSYNSPLHF.

V and J are TRBV30 and TRBJ1-1; unclear D gene. In germline, CDR1 is GTSNPN, CDR2 SVGIG (reference sequence). The V and J ends lost 0 bases and 8 bases respectively, with 19 bases between them. The CDR3 is made up of 15 amino acids. DNA for the CDR3: TGTGCCTGGAGTGTACTTCTACCGGGGTATGCCGAAGCTTTCTTT. As protein: CAWSVLLPGYAEAFF.

The genes are TRBV4-3 and TRBJ2-3; 7 bases are a match to TRBD1. The CDR3 has 17 residues. After removal of 0 bases from V and 3 bases from J, the junction contained 9 bases not matched to a gene. The V gene's germline CDR1 is LGHNA and CDR2 YSLEER. The CDR3 DNA is TGCGCCAGCAGCCAAGACCTAATAGGACAGGTGACAGATACGCAGTATTTT. Its translation: CASSQDLIGQVTDTQYF.

The rearrangement joins TRBV4-3 to TRBJ1-3, with 7 bases fitting TRBD1. CDR3 length: 16 amino acids. In germline, CDR1 is LGHNA, CDR2 YSLEER. V was pared by 3 bases and J by 2 bases, with 7 bases of the junction left unmatched. The CDR3 here is CASSQRQGATGNTIYF. DNA of the CDR3: TGCGCCAGCAGCCAGCGACAGGGAGCTACTGGAAACACCATATATTTT.

This chain links TRBV7-9 with TRBJ2-7; 7 bases agree with TRBD2. The CDR3 runs to 16 residues. The germline V gene has CDR1 SEHNR and CDR2 FQNEAQ (reference sequence). V dropped 4 bases and J dropped 1; count of bases not matched to a gene: 10. CDR3 sequence reads: CASSSPSGTISYEQYF. The DNA of the CDR3 is TGTGCCAGCAGCTCACCCAGCGGGACCATATCCTACGAGCAGTACTTC.

The rearrangement uses TRBV19 and TRBJ2-5; tentative D call: TRBD2 (5 bases). The CDR3 is made up of 14 amino acids. The V gene lost 5 bases and the J gene lost 4 bases, with 14 bases spanning the gap. Germline-derived CDR1 and CDR2 are LNHDA and SQIVND (reference sequence). CDR3 sequence: CASSLAGERETQYF. In nucleotides, the CDR3 is TGTGCCAGTAGTTTGGCCGGGGAGAGAGAGACCCAGTACTTC.

The V and J genes are TRBV3-1 (or the pseudogene TRBV3-2) and TRBJ1-2; a possible D gene is TRBD1 (6 bases). Germline lookup yields CDR1 LGHDT and CDR2 YNNKEL (reference sequence). The CDR3 length is 16 residues. V lost 1 base, J lost 6 bases, and 18 bases lay in between. The CDR3 DNA reads as TGTGCCAGCAGCCAAGCTGGGGGCAGGGGTAGGAATGGCTACACCTTC. Translating gives CASSQAGGRGRNGYTF.